This TCR beta chain was recorded in a study of blood T cells in healthy people across ages. The CDR3 spans 14 residues. J was trimmed by 6 bases and V by 5 bases; bases with no gene match: 8. Looked up from germline, CDR1 is LGHDT and CDR2 is YNNKEL (reference sequence). With a J-beta primer mix and a sample-barcoded 5' primer, a second PCR ran 7 to 11 cycles. One entry per CDR3 protein results from TCRdb running MiXCR on the 5' RACE reads. In the table there are about 2 million distinct CDR3 sequences, roughly 50% of which are singletons. This clonotype was detected only a few times. The sequenced material came from blood. The source is a woman between 35 and 50 years old in good health. The V and J genes are TRBV3-1 and TRBJ2-3; 7 nucleotides line up with TRBD1. The CDR3 protein is CASSRGPFRDTQYF. The CDR3 nucleotides are TGTGCCAGCAGCAGGGGGCCGTTTAGGGATACGCAGTATTTT.